The entry that follows covers one TCR beta chain sequence. As yet, its antigen is unknown. CD45RO/CCR7/CD25/CD127/CD95/CD27 staining was used to isolate CD4+ naive, central memory, regulatory and stem cell-like memory cells by sorting. The source of the sample is a study of beta chain features in type 1 diabetes. Study conclusions and caveats: Insertion counts at VDJ junctions were lower in type 1 diabetes patients, who also showed more deletions there. Cells expressing TCR highly could be over-represented by cDNA sequencing. In the patient group, naive, central memory and Treg TCRB repertoires seemed more alike than in the healthy donor group.

Expressed TCRB transcripts were sequenced because the isolated RNA had all been reverse transcribed beforehand. TCRdb's table, derived via immunoSEQ multiplex PCR, lists solely in-frame clones and lacks some. The sample comprises 300,000 to 450,000 clones, 20% of which are singletons, and around 0.045% rests with the top ten. Sample: naive CD4+ T cells from blood. This clonotype was obtained from a woman between 18 and 29 years old in good health.

The CDR3 is CASSEAYLQHF. The CDR3 DNA is TGTGCCAGCAGTGAAGCTTACCTACAGCATTTT. The chain uses TRBV2 and TRBJ1-5; no reliable D call. The CDR3 sequence is 11 residues long. The germline gives CDR1 SNHLY, CDR2 FYNNEI. V was trimmed by 0 bases and J by 13 bases, leaving 7 bases between them.